This record covers a single TCR beta chain. Its antigen target is currently unknown. Qualities for individual bases were not recorded, and no much larger clone is one base off. The record originates from a study of cytomegalovirus exposure and HLA in healthy donors listed by TCRdb under 2017. For context, the study as a whole: A later analysis indicated that the 120 or so validation repertoires were generated on the platform also employed for the 670 or so repertoires of the first cohort. The study aimed to test whether signatures of past pathogen exposure could be identified by cataloging public T cell receptors. A separate validation cohort of approximately 130 different subjects was used in addition to the approximately 700-subject first cohort. High-throughput TCR immunosequencing, statistical association of individual TCRs with disease status, and machine learning were combined to predict cytomegalovirus infection status. What the research found in general, with its limitations: It was suggested by the authors that the approach could potentially be generalized to other disease states and immunological phenotypes. Three of the identified cytomegalovirus-associated TCR beta chains were confirmed in vitro to be specific for cytomegalovirus antigens. The validation cohort had no HLA typing available for a later analysis, so co-occurrence within that cohort was assessed over all 130 or so repertoires. Most TCR sequences were observed very rarely across donors, whereas some public TCRs were present in many individuals. The study gave a list of 150 to 200 TCR beta chains associated with cytomegalovirus. In both the original and validation cohorts, the classifier was reported to diagnose cytomegalovirus status with high specificity and sensitivity. A later analysis found that TCRs clustered in the first cohort also tended to co-occur in the roughly 120 validation repertoires, with 94% of cluster scores above 0.

The V end gives up 3 bases and the J end 3 bases, leaving 7 bases in the junction not matched to a gene. The CDR3 goes from the cysteine to the phenylalanine over 16 residues. The read is trimmed to its CDR3 DNA, 48 bases read in frame from base 1. In the germline V gene, CDR1 corresponds to SGDLS and CDR2 to YYNGEE. The library was built by means of the immunoSEQ multiplex PCR assay. Per the authors' processing: A statistical classification framework was built for diagnosing cytomegalovirus status from the catalog of TCR beta chain sequences. Held by TCRdb, this immuneACCESS table contains in-frame sequences only and omits some clones. Under half of the omission traces to an unresolved V gene where checked; the cause of the rest is unknown. The V and J calls and the clone size are those of that table, but D and trimming were determined from the DNA. In this sample the table shows fewer than 120,000 clones, over 75% of which occur a single time. The ten most abundant clones make up under 1.5% of the sample.

The donors were included in the validation cohort of approximately 120 subjects, a group kept apart from the roughly 700-subject first cohort. Sequenced input: PBMCs. This TCR was sampled from a woman under 40 in good health and CMV-seropositive. The chain couples TRBV9 to TRBJ2-1; 9 central bases correspond to TRBD2. CDR3 loop: CASSGSGRNLYNEQFF. The DNA reads as follows: TGTGCCAGCAGCGGGAGCGGGAGGAACCTCTACAATGAGCAGTTCTTC.